This entry lists 30 T cell receptor beta chains sequenced from one sample in a study of spatial heterogeneity in lung cancer. Specified time point: sample taken at primary tumor resection. Tumor, nontumor lung or frozen PBMC supplied whole RNA that was sequenced unsorted. TCRdb re-derived calls from the 5' RACE reads in MiXCR, one entry per CDR3 protein. The sample has 14,000 to 15,000 distinct CDR3 sequences, about 10% seen once. Sample: PBMCs, taken at surgery. Source of these receptors: a female donor with early-stage non-small cell lung cancer.

This clonotype is deemed medium-sized (0.01 to 0.1%). This chain uses TRBV5-1 with TRBJ1-1; D remains ambiguous. This CDR3 contains 13 residues. V lost 5 bases and J 1 base, leaving 9 bases between the germline ends. The germline V gene encodes CDR1 SGHRS and CDR2 YFSETQ. The CDR3 region has the DNA TGCGCCAGCAGTTTCCAATCGAACACTGAAGCTTTCTTT. Residues: CASSFQSNTEAFF. Based on the CDR3 plus reference TRBV5-1 and TRBJ1-1, the full variable domain is KAGVTQTPRYLIKTRGQQVTLSCSPISGHRSVSWYQQTPGQGLQFLFEYFSETQRNKGNFPGRFSGRQFSNSRSEMNVSTLELGDSALYLCASSFQSNTEAFFGQGTRLTVV.

This clonotype was recorded many times. This chain joins TRBV20-1 and TRBJ2-2; 7 bases match TRBD1. V was pared by 2 bases and J by 0 bases, with 0 bases of the junction left unmatched. Germline CDR1 reads DFQATT; CDR2 reads SNEGSKA (reference sequence). This CDR3 has 14 residues. The CDR3 DNA is TGCAGTGCTAGACAGGGGGCGAACACCGGGGAGCTGTTTTTT. Encoded protein: CSARQGANTGELFF.

This clonotype showed up just a few times. The rearrangement links TRBV5-5 to TRBJ2-2; 11 nucleotides match TRBD2. The ends lost 3 bases at V and 1 base at J; junction bases unmatched: 5. This CDR3 is built from 17 residues. From germline, CDR1 is SGHKS and CDR2 YYEKEE (reference sequence). Here the CDR3 reads CASSSTGTSGNTGELFF. The CDR3 region has the DNA TGTGCCAGCAGCTCGACCGGGACTAGCGGGAACACCGGGGAGCTGTTTTTT.

This clonotype has just a few counts. The chain employs TRBV28 and TRBJ2-5; 8 bases agree with TRBD1. This CDR3 comprises 15 residues. Unmatched junction bases numbered 13, after V lost 7 bases and J lost 6 bases. Germline V gene lookup returns CDR1 MDHEN and CDR2 SYDVKM. Here the CDR3 DNA reads TGTGCCAGCACCGAGGGGGGACAGGTGATTAAGACCCAGTACTTC. It yields the protein CASTEGGQVIKTQYF.

The table lists this clonotype with many counts. This chain joins TRBV24-1 and TRBJ1-2; D might be TRBD1 (6 bases). The ends were cut back, 6 bases at V and 5 bases at J, with 15 bases in the middle. The CDR3 is made up of 14 amino acids. Germline-derived CDR1 and CDR2 are KGHDR and SFDVKD. CDR3 loop: CATSLWGAQYGYTF. The CDR3 nucleotides are TGTGCCACCAGTCTGTGGGGGGCGCAGTATGGCTACACCTTC.

This clonotype was seen many times. One junction end disagrees with the germline gene, perhaps due to a read error. The V and J genes are TRBV24-1 and TRBJ2-1; 11 bases line up with TRBD2. CDR3 size: 16 residues. Germline V lookup: CDR1 KGHDR, CDR2 SFDVKD. The CDR3 spells CVTPPLAGGPYNEQFF. CDR3 in DNA: TGTGTCACCCCCCCTCTAGCGGGGGGACCTTACAATGAGCAGTTCTTC.

This clonotype came up many times. The chain is built from TRBV9 and TRBJ2-3, with D perhaps matching TRBD2 (6 bases). The V and J ends lost 5 bases and 5 bases respectively, with 18 bases between them. This CDR3 contains 15 residues. Germline V gene sequence: CDR1 SGDLS, CDR2 YYNGEE. Written as DNA, the CDR3 is TGTGCCAGCAGACCTTCTAGCGACTTTAGAGATACGCAGTATTTT. Amino acids: CASRPSSDFRDTQYF.

There are many counts of this clonotype. CDR3 nucleotide sequence: TGCAGCGAGGAGTTTGACAATACGCAGTATTTT. Its translation is CSEEFDNTQYF. The chain links TRBV20-1 to TRBJ2-3; D gene ambiguous. The length of the CDR3 is 11 residues. Germline assignment: CDR1 DFQATT and CDR2 SNEGSKA (reference sequence).

This clonotype was observed a handful of times. The gene calls are TRBV20-1 and TRBJ1-5; no clear D gene. The CDR3 loop spans 12 amino acids. Germline-derived CDR1 and CDR2 are DFQATT and SNEGSKA (reference sequence). Trimming cost V 3 bases and J 3 bases, with 6 bases left between them. The CDR3 nucleotides are TGCAGTGCTAGGGGTTCCAATCAGCCCCAGCATTTT. This codes for CSARGSNQPQHF.

This clonotype was recorded many times. This chain links TRBV6-6 with TRBJ1-3; a weak D match, TRBD1 (5 bases). Per germline, CDR1 MNHNY and CDR2 SVGAGI (reference sequence). The CDR3 is made up of 15 amino acids. Trimming stripped 2 bases from V and 3 bases from J, with 11 bases between. The CDR3 region has the DNA TGTGCCAGCAGTTACGAGGGGATATTTGGAAACACCATATATTTT. This gives the protein CASSYEGIFGNTIYF.

By proportion, this clonotype is medium-sized. V and J are TRBV6-6 and TRBJ1-6; 10 bases line up with TRBD1. Germline V gene lookup returns CDR1 MNHNY and CDR2 SVGAGI (reference sequence). The V and J ends lost 0 bases and 10 bases, in that order; junction bases with no gene match: 9. CDR3 length: 17 residues. The CDR3 DNA sequence: TGTGCCAGCAGTTACTCGATATCCGGGACAGGGGAGTCACCCCTCCACTTT. It translates to CASSYSISGTGESPLHF.

This clonotype was detected many times. This chain links TRBV19 with TRBJ2-5, with D unresolved. This CDR3 comprises 13 residues. Germline-derived CDR1 and CDR2 are LNHDA and SQIVND (reference sequence). V was clipped by 5 bases and J by 5 bases, with 12 bases between them. The CDR3 here is CASSPSARETQYF. DNA of the CDR3: TGTGCCAGTAGTCCCTCTGCTAGGGAGACCCAGTACTTC.

The chain recombines TRBV9 with TRBJ2-5; either TRBD1 or TRBD2 may fit D (5 bases each). The CDR3 sequence is 16 residues long. The V gene's germline CDR1 is SGDLS and CDR2 YYNGEE. The ends were cut back, 3 bases at V and 4 bases at J, with 19 bases in the middle. The CDR3 nucleotides are TGTGCCAGCAGCGCGAATAACGGGGCTATCCCAGAGACCCAGTACTTC. Translation gives CASSANNGAIPETQYF.

This clonotype was seen ten or more times. As DNA, the CDR3 is TGTGCCAGCAGTTACCGCGGACAGGACGGCTATGGCTACACCTTC. It yields the protein CASSYRGQDGYGYTF. The chain combines TRBV6-6 with TRBJ1-2; 7 nucleotides align to TRBD1. J lost 4 bases, V lost 2 bases, and 7 bases had no gene match. From germline, CDR1 is MNHNY and CDR2 SVGAGI (reference sequence). This CDR3 is 15 amino acids long.

This clonotype was counted at least ten times. The V call is TRBV19, the J call TRBJ2-1; 8 bases align to TRBD2. Unmatched junction bases numbered 4, after V lost 5 bases and J lost 1 base. This CDR3 is built from 15 residues. In germline, CDR1 is LNHDA, CDR2 SQIVND (reference sequence). CDR3 coding DNA: TGTGCCAGTAGTCCGTTAGCGGGGTCCTACAATGAGCAGTTCTTC. Protein: CASSPLAGSYNEQFF.

This clonotype is judged medium-sized. This chain links TRBV9 with TRBJ2-3; a possible D gene is TRBD1 (5 bases). Trimming shortened V by 0 bases and J by 6 bases, and 17 bases separated the two germline ends. The CDR3 length is 16 residues. The germline V gene has CDR1 SGDLS and CDR2 YYNGEE. The CDR3 reads CASSVAPTGVGDTQYF. In DNA form, the CDR3 reads TGTGCCAGCAGCGTAGCTCCTACAGGTGTGGGGGATACGCAGTATTTT.

This clonotype has at least ten counts. The V and J genes are TRBV6-6 and TRBJ2-7; 7 bases agree with TRBD1. The CDR3 runs to 15 residues. Germline loops: CDR1 MNHNY, CDR2 SVGAGI (reference sequence). Unmatched junction bases numbered 8, after V lost 5 bases and J lost 1 base. CDR3 nucleotide sequence: TGTGCCAGCAGTACCCCGGGACAGATTTCCTACGAGCAGTACTTC. Translated, it gives CASSTPGQISYEQYF.

The chain links TRBV7-2 to TRBJ2-7; D ambiguous. Germline assignment: CDR1 SGHTA and CDR2 FQGNSA. The CDR3 contains 14 residues. Trimming stripped 1 base from V and 3 bases from J, with 10 bases between. The CDR3 coding sequence is TGTGCCAGCAGCTTAGAATCGGCCCGCTACGAGCAGTACTTC. It specifies CASSLESARYEQYF.

The chain employs TRBV7-2 and TRBJ1-3; D is perhaps TRBD1 (6 bases). CDR1 SGHTA and CDR2 FQGNSA come from the germline V gene. CDR3 length: 17 residues. V lost 5 bases and J 0 bases, leaving 17 bases between the germline ends. The CDR3 here is CASSPRAGAPSGNTIYF. Here the CDR3 DNA reads TGTGCCAGCAGCCCGCGTGCAGGGGCCCCCTCTGGAAACACCATATATTTT.

Ten or more counts support this clonotype. This chain connects TRBV30 to TRBJ2-7, with D perhaps being TRBD1 or TRBD2 (5 bases each). V lost 4 bases and J 4 bases, leaving 26 bases between the germline ends. The germline CDR1 and CDR2 sequences are GTSNPN and SVGIG (reference sequence). The CDR3 length is 17 residues. CDR3 sequence reads: CAWTSINRGRRMYEQYF. The CDR3 nucleotides are TGTGCCTGGACCTCCATTAATCGGGGACGTCGTATGTACGAGCAGTACTTC.

This clonotype was counted ten times or more. The rearrangement joins TRBV20-1 to TRBJ2-3; D gene ambiguous. The germline CDR1 and CDR2 sequences are DFQATT and SNEGSKA (reference sequence). CDR3 size: 14 residues. The V end was cut by 0 bases, the J end by 1 base, with 8 bases between. This chain's CDR3 is CSARDPRGTDTQYF. CDR3 DNA sequence: TGCAGTGCTAGAGATCCCCGCGGCACAGATACGCAGTATTTT.

Only a few counts were recorded for this clonotype. The chain joins TRBV7-8 to TRBJ2-3; 8 bases match TRBD2. Trimming cost V 2 bases and J 0 bases; bases outside gene matches: 7. CDR1 and CDR2 from the germline V gene are SGHVS and FQNEAQ. The CDR3 is 17 residues long. This chain's CDR3 is CASSLFQREPSTDTQYF. DNA for the CDR3: TGTGCCAGCAGCTTATTTCAGCGGGAGCCTAGCACAGATACGCAGTATTTT.

This clonotype was found a few times. This rearrangement joins TRBV2 to TRBJ2-7; D is unclear. CDR1 and CDR2 from the germline V gene are SNHLY and FYNNEI. The germline V and J ends were trimmed by 0 bases and 5 bases, with 14 bases remaining between them. The CDR3 totals 15 residues. CDR3 protein: CASSEARFTENEQYF. The DNA of the CDR3 is TGTGCCAGCAGTGAAGCGCGTTTTACAGAGAACGAGCAGTACTTC.

The J gene is TRBJ1-1, the V gene TRBV28; D may be TRBD1 (5 bases). Between the trimmed V and J ends, which lost 11 bases and 3 bases, there was a span of 22 bases. The CDR3 runs 15 residues. The V gene's germline CDR1 is MDHEN and CDR2 SYDVKM. The CDR3 DNA follows: TGTGCCGCCCGGGGGTCGGGAGTATTGGACACTGAAGCTTTCTTT. As protein: CAARGSGVLDTEAFF.

This clonotype was detected ten times or more. The chain employs TRBV4-1 and TRBJ1-6; no definite D call. Trimming left V 1 base short and J 0 bases short, with 22 bases between. The CDR3 is 21 residues long. Looked up from germline, CDR1 is MGHRA and CDR2 is YSYEKL. The CDR3 DNA follows: TGCGCCAGCAGCCAAGGAACCCCGGGAGGAACTCCTAGCTCCTATAATTCACCCCTCCACTTT. Its translation: CASSQGTPGGTPSSYNSPLHF.

Details on this clonotype: This may be a read error, as it is one base from a much larger clone. The rearrangement uses TRBV6-5 and TRBJ2-5; TRBD1 is a possible D gene (6 bases). This CDR3 spans 16 amino acids. V was clipped by 2 bases and J by 4 bases, with 17 bases between them. From germline, CDR1 is MNHEY and CDR2 SVGAGI. Here the CDR3 DNA reads TGTGCCAGCAGTTACGGTGAGGGGGTGATAGGAGAGACCCAGTACTTC. Amino acids: CASSYGEGVIGETQYF.

In this sample, this clonotype turned up many times. J is TRBJ2-5 and V is TRBV6-2 or TRBV6-3; unclear D gene. CDR1 is MNHEY and CDR2 is SVGEGT in the germline V gene. V lost 6 bases, J lost 6 bases, and 11 bases lay in between. The CDR3 sequence is 12 residues long. The CDR3, as DNA: TGTGCCAGCAGACGCGCCCCGAAGACCCAGTACTTC. Amino acid sequence: CASRRAPKTQYF.

The genes are TRBV20-1 and TRBJ2-5; possibly TRBD1 for D (6 bases). Germline V lookup: CDR1 DFQATT, CDR2 SNEGSKA (reference sequence). The germline V and J ends were trimmed by 4 bases and 5 bases, with 14 bases remaining between them. The CDR3 has 13 amino acids. The CDR3 sequence: CSAKGHRRETQYF. Here the CDR3 DNA reads TGCAGTGCTAAGGGACACCGAAGGGAGACCCAGTACTTC.

The J gene is TRBJ2-7, the V gene TRBV28, with 11 bases aligning to TRBD1. CDR3 length: 14 residues. J lost 2 bases, V lost 6 bases, and 3 bases had no gene match. In germline, CDR1 is MDHEN, CDR2 SYDVKM. The CDR3 sequence is CASRWDRGAYEQYF. DNA for the CDR3: TGTGCCAGCAGGTGGGACAGGGGGGCCTACGAGCAGTACTTC.

This clonotype was seen repeatedly, ten times or more. The chain carries TRBV9 and TRBJ2-1; possibly TRBD1 or TRBD2 for D (5 bases each). The germline gives CDR1 SGDLS, CDR2 YYNGEE. Deletions cut 1 base from V and 6 bases from J, with 17 bases between. The CDR3 runs to 16 residues. The CDR3 loop is CASSVLDRGSFNEQFF. The DNA for the CDR3 is TGTGCCAGCAGCGTATTAGACAGAGGGTCGTTCAATGAGCAGTTCTTC. Combining the CDR3 with reference TRBV9 and TRBJ2-1 gives the whole variable domain DSGVTQTPKHLITATGQRVTLRCSPRSGDLSVYWYQQSLDQGLQFLIQYYNGEERAKGNILERFSAQQFPDLHSELNLSSLELGDSALYFCASSVLDRGSFNEQFFGPGTRLTVL.